One and the same sample provided the 20 T cell receptor beta chains below, sequenced in a study of blood T cell repertoires in COVID-19 (TCRdb year 2020). Libraries were built with the immunoSEQ multiplex PCR assay. TCRdb mirrors the immuneACCESS table, restricted to in-frame sequences. Some clones are absent from its copies; in checked studies, under half trace to an unresolved V gene, and the reason for the others is unknown. This sample lists hundreds of thousands of clones; 75% to 90% were detected once. Jointly, the top ten make up under 3% of the sample. Sequenced input: PBMCs or T cells enriched from blood (not recorded which). The receptors were sampled from a woman in her late teens or twenties who had recovered from COVID-19.

This clone was detected once. J is TRBJ2-3 and V is TRBV5-1; TRBD1 aligns across 7 bases. Germline trimming cut 6 bases from V and 4 bases from J; bases unmatched to any gene: 8. Per the germline V gene, CDR1 is SGHRS and CDR2 is YFSETQ. The CDR3 has 14 amino acids. CDR3 amino acids: CASTEGTVSDTQYF. The CDR3 DNA reads as TGCGCCAGCACAGAAGGGACAGTGTCAGATACGCAGTATTTT.

V and J are TRBV13 and TRBJ1-3; D is undetermined. CDR1 is PRHDT and CDR2 is FYEKMQ in the germline V gene (reference sequence). Between the trimmed V and J ends, which lost 4 bases and 0 bases, there was a span of 7 bases. The CDR3 consists of 14 residues. The chain's CDR3 is CASSSAGSGNTIYF. Written as DNA, the CDR3 is TGTGCCAGCAGCTCTGCGGGCTCTGGAAACACCATATATTTT.

The CDR3 region has the DNA TGTGCCAGCAGTGACGAGGGACTGTGGGGCACAGATACGCAGTATTTT. It specifies CASSDEGLWGTDTQYF. The V call is TRBV2, the J call TRBJ2-3; perhaps TRBD2 as D (6 bases). This CDR3 comprises 16 residues. Germline CDR1 and CDR2: SNHLY and FYNNEI. The germline V and J ends were trimmed by 3 bases and 1 base, with 14 bases remaining between them.

The gene calls are TRBV20-1 and TRBJ2-2, with a weak D call TRBD1 (6 bases). V gave up 3 bases and J gave up 5 bases, with 16 bases separating them. This CDR3 is built from 15 residues. Germline V gives CDR1 DFQATT, CDR2 SNEGSKA (reference sequence). For the CDR3, the DNA is TGCAGTGCTAGTCGAGGGGCAGGGGATACCGGGGAGCTGTTTTTT. Translation: CSASRGAGDTGELFF.

On this clone: This specimen includes other DNA sequences encoding the same CDR3. J is TRBJ2-1 and V is TRBV11-3, with 7 positions matching TRBD1. J gave up 4 bases and V 3 bases, and 0 bases lay outside the gene matches. Germline V gene lookup returns CDR1 SGHNT and CDR2 YENEEA. The CDR3 has 13 amino acids. The CDR3 reads CASSLGQYNEQFF. The CDR3 DNA follows: TGTGCCAGCAGCTTGGGACAGTACAATGAGCAGTTCTTC.

This clone was seen once. The chain uses TRBV5-5 and TRBJ1-2, with TRBD1 matching 7 bases. Trimming at V came to 6 bases and at J to 8 bases, leaving 10 bases not matched to a gene. In germline, CDR1 is SGHKS, CDR2 YYEKEE (reference sequence). The CDR3 sequence is 13 residues long. In DNA, the CDR3 is TGTGCCAGCAACCCTAACACAGGGGACGGCTACACCTTC. It encodes CASNPNTGDGYTF.

V is TRBV5-4 and J is TRBJ1-2, with 10 bases that match TRBD1. The J segment lost 4 bases and the V segment lost 4 bases, leaving 10 bases of the junction unmatched. The germline V gene has CDR1 SGHNT and CDR2 YYREEE (reference sequence). The length of the CDR3 is 16 residues. CDR3 region: CASSGAGTGDSYGYTF. The CDR3 DNA reads TGTGCCAGCAGCGGGGCCGGGACAGGGGACTCCTATGGCTACACCTTC.

The V gene is TRBV5-1, the J gene TRBJ2-3; 13 bases match TRBD2. The CDR3 runs to 16 residues. From germline, CDR1 is SGHRS and CDR2 YFSETQ. J gave up 3 bases and V 0 bases, and 1 base lay outside the gene matches. CDR3 loop: CASSLGTSGGTDTQYF. In nucleotides, the CDR3 is TGCGCCAGCAGCTTGGGGACTAGCGGGGGTACAGATACGCAGTATTTT.

The chain couples TRBV5-6 to TRBJ1-3; 8 bases map to TRBD1. The V and J ends lost 4 bases and 1 base, in that order; junction bases with no gene match: 13. The CDR3 runs to 18 residues. Looked up from germline, CDR1 is SGHDT and CDR2 is YYEEEE. CDR3 DNA: TGTGCCAGCAGCCGAACGGTGGCAGGGGGCGGTTCTGGAAACACCATATATTTT. This translates into CASSRTVAGGGSGNTIYF.

The chain combines TRBV4-2 with TRBJ1-5; 7 bases match TRBD1. CDR3 size: 15 residues. The germline V gene encodes CDR1 LGHNA and CDR2 YNFKEQ. The V gene end was trimmed by 4 bases and the J gene end by 3 bases; junction bases not matched to a gene: 6. The CDR3 sequence is CASSPGTDNNQPQHF. CDR3 coding DNA: TGTGCCAGCAGCCCTGGGACAGACAACAATCAGCCCCAGCATTTT.

This clone was picked up one time. The chain joins TRBV2 to TRBJ1-4; D uncertain. Per the germline V gene, CDR1 is SNHLY and CDR2 is FYNNEI. The CDR3 covers 11 residues. V was shortened by 4 bases and J by 7 bases, with 4 bases between the two germline ends. DNA of the CDR3: TGTGCCAGCAGTGTTCGTGAAAAACTGTTTTTT. This gives the protein CASSVREKLFF. The variable domain in full, completed from reference TRBV2 and TRBJ1-4, reads EPEVTQTPSHQVTQMGQEVILRCVPISNHLYFYWYRQILGQKVEFLVSFYNNEISEKSEIFDDQFSVERPDGSNFTLKIRSTKLEDSAMYFCASSVREKLFFGSGTQLSVL.

The rearrangement links TRBV10-3 to TRBJ1-2; no clear D gene. CDR1 and CDR2 from the germline V gene are ENHRY and SYGVKD. The CDR3 sequence is 14 residues long. This CDR3 is CAIPSRGDGYGYTF. The CDR3 bases are TGTGCTATCCCCTCCCGGGGAGATGGCTATGGCTACACCTTC.

This chain connects TRBV27 to TRBJ1-1, with D possibly matching TRBD1 (6 bases). This CDR3 spans 13 amino acids. Germline lookup yields CDR1 MNHEY and CDR2 SMNVEV (reference sequence). Trimming took off 3 bases at V and 4 bases at J, with 9 bases between the two ends. This chain's CDR3 is CASSFTGITEAFF. In nucleotides, the CDR3 is TGTGCCAGCAGTTTTACAGGGATCACTGAAGCTTTCTTT.

This chain joins TRBV7-9 and TRBJ2-3; 9 bases are shared with TRBD2. This CDR3 has 16 residues. CDR1 and CDR2 (germline): SEHNR, FQNEAQ (reference sequence). Losses at the gene ends were 5 bases for V and 2 bases for J; bases not matched to a gene: 8. The CDR3 region has the DNA TGTGCCAGCAGCCCCGCCGAGCGGGGGGACACAGATACGCAGTATTTT. This gives the protein CASSPAERGDTDTQYF.

The chain's CDR3 is CASSPYQGITEAFF. The CDR3 DNA follows: TGCGCCAGCAGCCCATATCAGGGAATCACTGAAGCTTTCTTT. This chain joins TRBV5-1 and TRBJ1-1; a possible D gene is TRBD1 (5 bases). This CDR3 comprises 14 residues. V lost 4 bases, J lost 4 bases, and 14 bases lay in between. Germline V CDR1 and CDR2: SGHRS, YFSETQ.

This chain uses TRBV5-1 with TRBJ1-2; TRBD1 aligns across 7 bases. Germline V gene data show CDR1 as SGHRS and CDR2 as YFSETQ. After removal of 1 base from V and 2 bases from J, the junction contained 5 bases not matched to a gene. The CDR3 runs to 15 residues. CDR3 sequence reads: CASSLRGPLNYGYTF. The CDR3 DNA follows: TGCGCCAGCAGCTTGAGGGGGCCGCTGAACTATGGCTACACCTTC.

V and J are TRBV5-1 and TRBJ2-1; 14 bases are a match to TRBD2. This CDR3 spans 17 amino acids. The germline V gene has CDR1 SGHRS and CDR2 YFSETQ. After removal of 3 bases from V and 0 bases from J, the junction contained 2 bases not matched to a gene. The CDR3 region is CASSYGLAGGSYNEQFF. The CDR3 region has the DNA TGCGCCAGCAGCTATGGACTAGCGGGGGGCTCCTACAATGAGCAGTTCTTC.

This clone came up once. V and J are TRBV6-5 and TRBJ1-1, with D unresolved. The germline V gene encodes CDR1 MNHEY and CDR2 SVGAGI. V lost 2 bases and J lost 5, with 15 bases in between. This CDR3 comprises 15 residues. The CDR3: CASSYALRFGTEAFF. CDR3 nucleotide sequence: TGTGCCAGCAGTTACGCGCTGCGGTTTGGTACTGAAGCTTTCTTT.

The rearrangement uses TRBV7-3 and TRBJ2-3, with 9 bases lining up with TRBD2. Germline lookup yields CDR1 SGHTA and CDR2 FQGTGA. Trimming at V came to 2 bases and at J to 4 bases, leaving 1 base not matched to a gene. CDR3 length: 14 amino acids. CDR3 in DNA: TGTGCCAGCAGCTTAGGCGGGGGGGCAGATACGCAGTATTTT. This codes for CASSLGGGADTQYF.

The chain links TRBV20-1 to TRBJ2-5; 13 positions match TRBD2. This CDR3 is 16 amino acids long. The V gene end was trimmed by 3 bases and the J gene end by 5 bases; junction bases not matched to a gene: 9. The germline V gene encodes CDR1 DFQATT and CDR2 SNEGSKA (reference sequence). The chain's CDR3 is CSASPKLAGGRETQYF. CDR3 nucleotide sequence: TGCAGTGCTAGTCCAAAACTAGCGGGGGGGCGTGAGACCCAGTACTTC.